The entry that follows covers one TCR beta chain sequence. Its antigen is not identified. The record originates from a study of cytomegalovirus exposure and HLA in healthy donors. Study-wide background: A later analysis reported the same platform for the roughly 110 validation repertoires and the roughly 630 first-cohort repertoires. Study findings and constraints: In vitro, three CMV-associated chains proved specific for CMV antigens. It was reported that the classifier diagnosed cytomegalovirus status with high specificity and sensitivity in both the original and validation cohorts. Subsequent analysis found a tendency for first-cohort TCR clusters to co-occur within the 90 to 150 validation repertoires.

The assay was immunoSEQ multiplex PCR, and TCRdb's table has in-frame clones only and misses some. The sample yields some 230,000 clones, about 89% seen once. The receptor comes from a woman between 18 and 29 years old in good health and CMV-seronegative. Sequencing was carried out using PBMCs.

Written as DNA, the CDR3 is TGCGCCAGCAGCCTCAGAGGAGTGGGTACTGAAGCTTTCTTT. Protein product: CASSLRGVGTEAFF. This chain connects TRBV4-1 to TRBJ1-1, with D hard to call. Germline CDR1 and CDR2: MGHRA and YSYEKL. V lost 4 bases to trimming and J lost 5 bases, with 14 bases between them. This CDR3 is 14 amino acids long.